The rows below give T cell receptor beta chains drawn from one sample of a study of shared clonotypes between healthy human individuals. Produced via immunoSEQ multiplex PCR; TCRdb's table is partial and in-frame only. Seen here are 950,000 to 1,100,000 clones, about 80% observed once, and the top ten hold roughly 0.65%. Specimen: memory CD4+ T cells from PBMCs. These receptors all stem from a man aged 18 to 35 in good health. Some clones in this sample may be carry-over from other donors' samples. The CDR3 runs from the conserved cysteine through the conserved F or W. Fields, in order: D gene, clone size, V gene, J gene, CDR3 DNA, CDR3 protein. D genes are given only for firm matches. Not all rows give a size; the values are once, few, many and, for expanded clones, a class.

.	.	TRBV5-4	TRBJ1-2	TGTGCCAGCAGCTTGGGCGGGAAATATGGCTACACCTTC	CASSLGGKYGYTF
.	.	TRBV2	TRBJ2-5	TGTGCCAGCAGTGAATTGGCGGAACAAGAGACCCAGTACTTC	CASSELAEQETQYF
.	.	TRBV27	TRBJ2-2	TGTGCCAGCAGTTTTACCACCGGGGAGCTGTTTTTT	CASSFTTGELFF
.	.	TRBV28	TRBJ1-5	TGTGCCAGCAGTACAGGGTCGCAGCCCCAGCATTTT	CASSTGSQPQHF
.	.	TRBV5-8	TRBJ1-2	TGTGCCAGCAGCCAAGGACAGACTCTTGGCTACACCTTC	CASSQGQTLGYTF
TRBD1	.	TRBV7-8	TRBJ2-2	TGTGCCAGCAGCGGGTGGACAGGGAACACCGGGGAGCTGTTTTTT	CASSGWTGNTGELFF
TRBD1	.	TRBV10-2	TRBJ2-3	TGCGCCAGCTCCCAGGGACAGGGCCGCACAGATACGCAGTATTTT	CASSQGQGRTDTQYF
.	.	TRBV30	TRBJ2-1	TGTGCCTGGAGTATAGTCAGTCCGTCCTACAATGAGCAGTTCTTC	CAWSIVSPSYNEQFF
.	.	TRBV28	TRBJ2-1	TGTGCCAGCAGGCCGGGAGGAGGGGGCTCATACAATGAGCAGTTCTTC	CASRPGGGGSYNEQFF
TRBD1	.	TRBV7-2	TRBJ1-2	TGTGCCGGCAGCTCGTACAGGGGGGACGGCTACACCTTC	CAGSSYRGDGYTF
.	.	TRBV5-1	TRBJ2-3	TGCGCCAGCAGACAGGATTACCCCACAGATACGCAGTATTTT	CASRQDYPTDTQYF
.	.	TRBV28	TRBJ2-5	TGTGCCAGCAGTTTAGGGGGCCAGGAGACCCAGTACTTC	CASSLGGQETQYF
.	.	TRBV14	TRBJ2-7	TGTGCCAGCAGCCAATTGCGGGGGCGCCTCTACGAGCAGTACTTC	CASSQLRGRLYEQYF
.	.	TRBV2	TRBJ2-1	TGTGCCAGCAGACTAAACAGCAATGAGCAGTTCTTC	CASRLNSNEQFF
TRBD1	.	TRBV7-9	TRBJ2-5	TGTGCCAGCAGAAGACAGGGGACAGGAGAGACCCAGTACTTC	CASRRQGTGETQYF
TRBD1	.	TRBV6-5	TRBJ1-2	TGTGCCAGCAGTTACTCATGGAGCAGGGGGCATGGCTACACCTTC	CASSYSWSRGHGYTF
.	.	TRBV11-2	TRBJ2-6	TGTGCCAGCAGCGCCACATTGTGGGGATCTGGGGCCAACGTCCTGACTTTC	CASSATLWGSGANVLTF
.	.	TRBV11-3	TRBJ2-1	TGTGCCAGCAGCTCCGGGGCAGCCAGTGAGCAGTTCTTC	CASSSGAASEQFF
.	.	TRBV5-4	TRBJ2-7	TGTGCCAGCAGCCCAGGGGGGGCGCAGTCCTACGAGCAGTACTTC	CASSPGGAQSYEQYF
.	.	TRBV19	TRBJ1-5	TGTGCCACCGGGGGGTTCGGCAATCAGCCCCAGCATTTT	CATGGFGNQPQHF
.	.	TRBV19	TRBJ1-5	TGTGCCAGTAGTAATAGCAATCAGCCCCAGCATTTT	CASSNSNQPQHF
.	.	TRBV6-1	TRBJ1-2	TGTGCCAGCAGTGGGGACACTTATGGCTACACCTTC	CASSGDTYGYTF
.	.	TRBV5-1	TRBJ2-2	TGCGCCAGCAGCTTGACGGCTCCAGCGGGCACCGGGGAGCTGTTTTTT	CASSLTAPAGTGELFF
.	many	TRBV28	TRBJ1-1	TGTGCCAGCAGTTCCCTAACCACAAACGTTGAAGCTTTCTTT	CASSSLTTNVEAFF
.	.	TRBV7-6	TRBJ2-1	TGTGCCAGCAGCTTAGGGACTGTGAGCTCCTACAATGAGCAGTTCTTC	CASSLGTVSSYNEQFF
.	once	TRBV20-1	TRBJ2-1	TGCAGTGCTAGAGGGGCGTCTGAGCAGTTCTTC	CSARGASEQFF
TRBD1	.	TRBV6-1	TRBJ2-7	TGTGCCAGCAGCGATAGACAGGGGTTTCGCGAGCAGTACTTC	CASSDRQGFREQYF
TRBD1	once	TRBV30	TRBJ2-5	TGTGCCTGGAGTGGGGACAGACTGGGGGAGACCCAGTACTTC	CAWSGDRLGETQYF
.	.	TRBV5-1	TRBJ2-5	TGCGCCAGCAGCTTGGCGCAGGAGACCCAGTACTTC	CASSLAQETQYF
.	.	TRBV12-2	TRBJ2-1	TGTGCAAGTCGCTTAGCGCACGAGAAACCGCAGTTCTTC	CASRLAHEKPQFF
TRBD1	.	TRBV7-9	TRBJ1-2	TGTGCCAGCAGCGCCACAGGGGGGACTGGCTACACCTTC	CASSATGGTGYTF
.	.	TRBV7-2	TRBJ2-7	TGTGCCAGCAGCCCCCCGGGGCGCTACGAGCAGTACTTC	CASSPPGRYEQYF
.	.	TRBV5-1	TRBJ2-5	TGCGCCAGCAGCTTAATTACTAGCCACAGGACCCAGTACTTC	CASSLITSHRTQYF
.	.	TRBV15	TRBJ2-5	TGTGCCACCAGCAGAGATTTTGAGACCCAGTACTTC	CATSRDFETQYF
.	once	TRBV7-2	TRBJ2-5	TGTGCCAGCAGCCCGGGCTCAGCAAATCAAGAGACCCAGTACTTC	CASSPGSANQETQYF
.	once	TRBV4-2	TRBJ1-2	TGTGCCAGCAGCCAAGATAGCCAGCCTGACAGCCGATATGGCTACACCTTC	CASSQDSQPDSRYGYTF
TRBD1	.	TRBV19	TRBJ1-1	TGTGCCAGTTGGCCCGGGACAGGGAGAGTGAGGACTGAAGCTTTCTTT	CASWPGTGRVRTEAFF